These T cell receptor beta chains were read from a single sample in a study of blood T cells in healthy people across ages. Each CDR3 protein is one row after TCRdb ran MiXCR on the 5' RACE reads. The sample holds 1.5 million to 2 million distinct CDR3 sequences, about two fifths seen once. What was sequenced was blood. All receptors come from a human donor in good health. Each CDR3 is given with its conserved first and last residue. A D gene is named only where the DNA matches it firmly. Expanded clones are given a class, and other clones once, few, many or no size at all.

v_gene,abundance,d_gene,j_gene,CDR3aa,CDR3nt
TRBV27,.,.,TRBJ2-1,CASGRPSGTYNEQFF,TGTGCCAGCGGACGACCCTCCGGGACGTACAATGAGCAGTTCTTC
TRBV28,many,.,TRBJ2-5,CASSLLALQETQYF,TGTGCCAGCAGTTTATTAGCCTTACAAGAGACCCAGTACTTC
TRBV9,few,.,TRBJ2-7,CASSVATHEQYF,TGTGCCAGCAGCGTAGCCACCCACGAGCAGTACTTC
TRBV5-6,.,TRBD2,TRBJ2-2,CASSLARAGYPNTGELFF,TGTGCCAGCAGCTTGGCACGAGCGGGGTACCCGAACACCGGGGAGCTGTTTTTT
TRBV28,.,TRBD2,TRBJ2-6,CASSFISGGDVLTF,TGTGCCAGCAGTTTCATCTCGGGGGGAGACGTCCTGACTTTC
TRBV12-3/TRBV12-4,.,.,TRBJ1-1,CASSFHMGNTEAFF,TGTGCCAGCAGTTTTCATATGGGTAACACTGAAGCTTTCTTT
TRBV4-1,.,TRBD1,TRBJ2-7,CASSPDRGHYEQYF,TGCGCCAGCAGTCCGGACAGGGGACATTACGAGCAGTACTTC
TRBV28,.,.,TRBJ1-4,CASSLGSGNLEEKLFF,TGTGCCAGCAGTTTAGGTTCAGGGAACCTAGAGGAAAAACTGTTTTTT
TRBV20-1,.,.,TRBJ1-1,CSARDPGIGNTEAFF,TGCAGTGCTAGAGATCCAGGGATCGGGAACACTGAAGCTTTCTTT
TRBV5-1,.,.,TRBJ2-7,CAGSLGPIYEQYF,TGCGCCGGCAGCCTGGGACCGATCTACGAGCAGTACTTC
TRBV27,.,.,TRBJ1-5,CASSGLNQPRHF,TGTGCCAGTTCAGGGTTAAATCAGCCCCGGCATTTT
TRBV5-6,few,.,TRBJ2-5,CASSLYGLTQETQYF,TGTGCCAGCAGCCTATACGGACTGACCCAAGAGACCCAGTACTTC
TRBV6-6,few,.,TRBJ1-4,CASSYRGGGGEKLFF,TGTGCCAGCAGTTACCGGGGGGGCGGTGGTGAAAAACTGTTTTTT
TRBV7-9,.,.,TRBJ1-2,CASSLDRSSWGRGGYTF,TGTGCCAGCAGCTTAGATCGGAGTTCGTGGGGCAGGGGCGGCTACACCTTC
TRBV7-9,.,.,TRBJ2-7,CAIITGREQYF,TGTGCCATTATTACAGGGCGCGAGCAGTACTTC
TRBV7-8,.,TRBD1,TRBJ2-3,CASSRPGQGADTQYF,TGTGCCAGCAGCCGACCTGGACAGGGAGCAGATACGCAGTATTTT
TRBV7-6,.,.,TRBJ1-4,CASSPGAVSAGKLFF,TGTGCCAGCAGCCCAGGGGCAGTGAGTGCCGGAAAACTGTTTTTT
TRBV20-1,.,.,TRBJ1-3,CSARDFGRAGNTIYF,TGCAGTGCTAGGGACTTCGGTCGCGCTGGAAACACCATATATTTT
TRBV5-1,.,.,TRBJ1-1,CASSLSLHGGTEAFF,TGCGCCAGCAGCTTGTCTTTGCATGGGGGGACTGAAGCTTTCTTT
TRBV9,few,.,TRBJ2-1,CASSDPSSYNEQFF,TGTGCCAGCAGTGACCCGAGCTCCTACAATGAGCAGTTCTTC
TRBV10-3,.,.,TRBJ1-2,CAISDSGMDGYTF,TGTGCCATCAGTGACTCAGGGATGGATGGCTACACCTTC
TRBV7-6,.,TRBD1,TRBJ1-4,CASSPRGNNEKLFF,TGTGCCAGCAGCCCCAGGGGGAATAATGAAAAACTGTTTTTT
TRBV20-1,.,TRBD2,TRBJ2-1,CSASMRLAGVQIDNEQFF,TGCAGTGCTAGTATGCGGCTAGCGGGGGTGCAGATAGACAATGAGCAGTTCTTC
TRBV5-6,.,.,TRBJ2-1,CASSPEPGPTWDEQFF,TGTGCCAGCAGCCCGGAGCCGGGCCCCACTTGGGATGAGCAGTTCTTC
TRBV24-1,.,.,TRBJ1-5,CATSDFGGLEPQHF,TGTGCCACCAGTGATTTTGGGGGGTTAGAGCCCCAGCATTTT
TRBV5-5,.,.,TRBJ2-7,CASSPPAGLFYEQYF,TGTGCCAGCAGCCCCCCCGCGGGGCTATTCTACGAGCAGTACTTC
TRBV21-1,few,.,TRBJ1-5,CASSKVKGQSNQPQHF,TGTGCCAGCAGCAAAGTTAAGGGACAGAGCAATCAGCCCCAGCATTTT
TRBV4-3,.,.,TRBJ2-7,CASSQDPAGEQYF,TGCGCCAGCAGCCAAGATCCGGCGGGCGAGCAGTACTTC
TRBV4-2,.,TRBD2,TRBJ2-1,CASSQATGPATSQFF,TGTGCCAGCAGCCAAGCCACGGGGCCGGCGACTAGCCAGTTCTTC
TRBV29-1,few,.,TRBJ1-2,CTITTGTGYTF,TGCACCATTACCACAGGGACGGGCTACACCTTC
TRBV15,.,.,TRBJ1-6,CATSSYWDMEGSPLHF,TGTGCCACCAGCAGTTACTGGGACATGGAGGGATCACCCCTCCACTTT
TRBV20-1,.,.,TRBJ1-2,CSAPKRETDRHGYTF,TGCAGTGCGCCGAAAAGGGAGACAGATCGCCATGGCTACACCTTC
TRBV7-9,many,.,TRBJ1-2,CASSLGGFGYTF,TGTGCCAGCAGCTTAGGGGGCTTTGGCTACACCTTC
TRBV7-2,.,.,TRBJ2-3,CAGSLRRQGGLFTDTQYF,TGTGCCGGCAGCTTACGCCGACAGGGAGGGCTGTTCACAGATACGCAGTATTTT
TRBV20-1,.,.,TRBJ2-1,CSARAPYQFF,TGCAGTGCTAGAGCTCCGTACCAGTTCTTC
TRBV10-3,many,TRBD2,TRBJ2-7,CAISDYVGGIYEQYF,TGTGCCATCAGTGATTATGTGGGGGGGATTTACGAGCAGTACTTC
TRBV7-9,.,TRBD1,TRBJ2-7,CASSFPGTGEDEQYF,TGTGCCAGCAGCTTCCCCGGGACAGGGGAGGACGAGCAGTACTTC
TRBV10-3,.,.,TRBJ1-1,CAITSRGFGTEAFF,TGTGCCATCACTTCGCGGGGCTTTGGTACTGAAGCTTTCTTT
TRBV6-6,.,.,TRBJ1-1,CASSYAGDPMNTEAFF,TGTGCCAGCAGTTACGCGGGGGACCCGATGAACACTGAAGCTTTCTTT
TRBV9,.,.,TRBJ2-1,CASSELNLGYNEQFF,TGTGCCAGCAGCGAATTGAACTTGGGCTACAATGAGCAGTTCTTC
TRBV5-1,.,.,TRBJ2-7,CASSQGRTGFYEQYF,TGCGCCAGCAGCCAGGGGAGGACAGGCTTCTACGAGCAGTACTTC
TRBV9,.,.,TRBJ2-6,CASSASLSGANVLTF,TGTGCCAGCAGCGCCTCCCTCTCTGGGGCCAACGTCCTGACTTTC
TRBV20-1,few,TRBD2,TRBJ2-1,CSASWGGTYNEQFF,TGCAGTGCTAGCTGGGGGGGGACCTACAATGAGCAGTTCTTC
TRBV6-6,.,.,TRBJ2-2,CASSIPRGRGGELFF,TGTGCCAGCAGCATTCCCCGGGGGCGAGGCGGGGAGCTGTTTTTT
TRBV7-9,.,TRBD2,TRBJ2-1,CASSVTSGEYNEQFF,TGTGCCAGCAGTGTTACTAGCGGGGAGTACAATGAGCAGTTCTTC
TRBV5-1,many,.,TRBJ1-2,CASSFAVGGQNYGYTF,TGCGCCAGCAGCTTCGCGGTGGGGGGGCAAAACTATGGCTACACCTTC
TRBV7-9,few,.,TRBJ1-4,CASSPGQDEKLFF,TGTGCCAGCAGCCCAGGGCAAGATGAAAAACTGTTTTTT
TRBV20-1,few,TRBD2,TRBJ2-1,CSALSGSAYNEQFF,TGCAGTGCCCTGAGCGGGAGCGCCTACAATGAGCAGTTCTTC
TRBV7-9,few,.,TRBJ2-2,CASSLGGRELFF,TGTGCCAGCAGCTTAGGGGGTCGGGAGCTGTTTTTT
TRBV6-1,once,.,TRBJ2-2,CASSRSRDWMSWSGELFF,TGTGCCAGCAGCCGCAGCCGGGACTGGATGAGTTGGTCCGGGGAGCTGTTTTTT
TRBV4-1,few,.,TRBJ1-2,CASSQGSRGIDYGYTF,TGCGCCAGCAGCCAAGGTTCGAGAGGGATAGACTATGGCTACACCTTC
TRBV20-1,.,.,TRBJ2-3,CRARDPRSRTDTQYF,TGCCGTGCTAGAGATCCCCGGTCCCGCACAGATACGCAGTATTTT
TRBV6-5,few,.,TRBJ1-2,CASRTGGGYGARGYTF,TGTGCCAGCAGAACAGGAGGGGGGTACGGGGCTCGTGGCTACACCTTC